These T cell receptor beta chains were read from a single sample in a study of T cell responses to AZD1222 COVID-19 vaccine. The assay was immunoSEQ multiplex PCR, and TCRdb's table has in-frame clones only and misses some. The sample includes fewer than 200,000 clones, just over 85% seen only once; the top ten take about 9.9%. This sample comprised peripheral blood, obtained 28 days after the second AZD1222 dose. These receptors were collected from an adult who received the AZD1222 COVID-19 vaccine. Both conserved end residues are part of each CDR3. The D gene is left open where the match is weak. The listing skips clone size in some rows; elsewhere it reads once, few, many or a size class.

>14|TRBJ1-2|-|once|TRBV25-1
CASRPSGLGYGYTF
TGTGCCAGCAGGCCCTCGGGGCTGGGCTATGGCTACACCTTC
>15|TRBJ1-2|TRBD1|-|TRBV30
CAWRPPGQVRSGYTF
TGTGCCTGGAGGCCACCGGGACAGGTCCGTAGCGGCTACACCTTC
>16|TRBJ2-2|TRBD2|few|TRBV9
CASSVVSGGNTGELFF
TGTGCCAGCAGCGTAGTCAGCGGGGGTAACACCGGGGAGCTGTTTTTT
>15|TRBJ2-7|-|-|TRBV5-1
CASSLGGLSSYEQYF
TGCGCCAGCAGCTTGGGCGGCCTAAGCTCCTACGAGCAGTACTTC
>15|TRBJ1-1|-|-|TRBV18
CASSPLGGQNTEAFF
TGTGCCAGCTCACCTTTGGGGGGACAGAACACTGAAGCTTTCTTT
>15|TRBJ2-1|-|-|TRBV4-2
CASSQDPAGLTEQFF
TGTGCCAGCAGCCAAGATCCAGCGGGCTTAACTGAGCAGTTCTTC
>15|TRBJ2-5|-|-|TRBV9
CASSVEGLAGETQYF
TGTGCCAGCAGCGTAGAGGGGCTAGCTGGCGAGACCCAGTACTTC
>12|TRBJ2-7|-|-|TRBV6-6
CASGRQPYEQYF
TGTGCCAGCGGTAGACAGCCATACGAGCAGTACTTC
>12|TRBJ1-2|-|-|TRBV5-6
CASSSSAALYTF
TGTGCCAGCAGCTCATCCGCCGCTCTCTACACCTTC
>14|TRBJ1-1|-|-|TRBV5-4
CASSTQTVNTEAFF
TGTGCCAGCAGCACCCAAACAGTGAACACTGAAGCTTTCTTT
>13|TRBJ2-7|-|-|TRBV6-5
CASSYSRDLEQYF
TGTGCCAGCAGTTACTCCCGGGATTTGGAGCAGTACTTC
>16|TRBJ2-1|TRBD1|-|TRBV6-5
CASSSKRQGARNEQFF
TGTGCCAGCAGTTCTAAACGACAGGGGGCGAGGAATGAGCAGTTCTTC
>16|TRBJ2-1|TRBD2|-|TRBV5-1
CASSSSTSRSYNEQFF
TGCGCCAGCAGCTCTTCGACTAGCCGATCCTACAATGAGCAGTTCTTC
>17|TRBJ1-3|-|-|TRBV13
CASSLDEGRVSGNTIYF
TGTGCCAGCAGCTTAGACGAGGGAAGGGTCTCTGGAAACACCATATATTTT
>17|TRBJ1-5|TRBD1|-|TRBV10-3
CAISESGGQASNQPQHF
TGTGCCATCAGTGAGTCGGGGGGACAGGCTTCAAATCAGCCCCAGCATTTT
>16|TRBJ1-6|TRBD1|-|TRBV10-3
CAISRTDRGDNSPLHF
TGTGCCATCAGTAGAACGGACAGGGGAGATAATTCACCCCTCCACTTT
>16|TRBJ1-1|-|-|TRBV4-3
CASSQDKGGMNTEAFF
TGCGCCAGCAGCCAAGATAAGGGCGGGATGAACACTGAAGCTTTCTTT
>15|TRBJ1-2|-|once|TRBV2
CASSEVGLTPYGYTF
TGTGCCAGCAGTGAAGTTGGTTTGACCCCCTATGGCTACACCTTC
>13|TRBJ1-2|-|-|TRBV7-9
CASSRDGLYGYTF
TGTGCCAGCAGTCGCGACGGCCTCTATGGCTACACCTTC
>15|TRBJ2-1|TRBD1|-|TRBV7-9
CASSLFGQVDNEQFF
TGTGCCAGCAGCTTATTTGGACAGGTAGACAATGAGCAGTTCTTC
>12|TRBJ2-7|-|once|TRBV6-5
CASRIPGYEQYF
TGTGCCAGCAGGATCCCAGGCTACGAGCAGTACTTC
>15|TRBJ2-7|-|-|TRBV11-3
CASSGGVGRSYEQYF
TGTGCCAGCAGCGGCGGAGTCGGCAGATCCTACGAGCAGTACTTC
>16|TRBJ1-5|-|-|TRBV4-2
CASSQVIERGNQPQHF
TGTGCCAGCAGCCAAGTAATAGAGAGGGGCAATCAGCCCCAGCATTTT
>12|TRBJ2-1|-|-|TRBV29-1
CSVESGGHEQFF
TGCAGCGTTGAGTCAGGGGGGCATGAGCAGTTCTTC
>18|TRBJ2-2|-|-|TRBV18
CASSPPEGPTINTGELFF
TGTGCCAGCTCACCACCCGAGGGGCCGACGATTAACACCGGGGAGCTGTTTTTT
>15|TRBJ1-5|-|-|TRBV5-1
CASSLDGDSNQPQHF
TGCGCCAGCAGCTTGGATGGGGACAGCAATCAGCCCCAGCATTTT
>13|TRBJ2-3|-|once|TRBV27
CASRPGSGDTQYF
TGTGCCAGCAGACCAGGGTCGGGAGATACGCAGTATTTT
>15|TRBJ1-2|TRBD1|-|TRBV7-8
CASSPRQGLNYGYTF
TGTGCCAGCAGCCCCCGACAGGGGCTTAACTATGGCTACACCTTC
>13|TRBJ1-5|-|-|TRBV5-5
CASSLGRGQPQHF
TGTGCCAGCAGCTTGGGCAGGGGACAGCCCCAGCATTTT
>15|TRBJ1-4|-|-|TRBV6-2/TRBV6-3
CASSYWGTGTEKLFF
TGTGCCAGCAGTTACTGGGGAACAGGAACAGAAAAACTGTTTTTT
>17|TRBJ2-1|TRBD1|-|TRBV7-9
CASSLNPGGPLPHEQFF
TGTGCCAGCAGCTTAAACCCAGGGGGACCCCTTCCTCATGAGCAGTTCTTC
>14|TRBJ2-2|-|-|TRBV6-1
CASSEFWVPGELFF
TGTGCCAGCAGTGAATTTTGGGTCCCCGGGGAGCTGTTTTTT
>14|TRBJ1-2|-|-|TRBV30
CAWRQPRRVAGYTF
TGTGCCTGGAGACAACCCCGGAGGGTGGCCGGCTACACCTTC
>14|TRBJ1-2|-|-|TRBV5-4
CASSLSQTNYGYTF
TGTGCCAGCAGCTTGAGCCAGACTAACTATGGCTACACCTTC
>15|TRBJ1-2|-|-|TRBV6-5
CASTNQQNPYVGYTF
TGTGCCAGCACCAACCAACAGAACCCTTATGTGGGCTACACCTTC
>13|TRBJ1-4|-|-|TRBV6-5
CASSLTANEKLFF
TGTGCCAGCAGCCTCACGGCTAATGAAAAACTGTTTTTT
>12|TRBJ1-5|-|once|TRBV28
CASSLLWSQQHF
TGTGCCAGCAGTTTACTATGGAGTCAACAGCATTTT
>15|TRBJ1-2|-|-|TRBV4-3
CASSQGPGTVYGYTF
TGCGCCAGCAGCCAAGGTCCGGGAACCGTTTATGGCTACACCTTC
>14|TRBJ2-3|-|-|TRBV5-1
CASSFTGDTDTQYF
TGCGCCAGCAGCTTTACGGGGGACACAGATACGCAGTATTTT
>15|TRBJ1-2|-|-|TRBV3-1/TRBV3-2
CASRPEGAREDGYTF
TGTGCCAGCAGGCCGGAAGGGGCTCGAGAAGATGGCTACACCTTC
>14|TRBJ2-5|-|-|TRBV5-4
CASSLLGVQETQYF
TGTGCCAGCAGCTTATTGGGTGTCCAAGAGACCCAGTACTTC
>12|TRBJ2-3|-|-|TRBV6-1
CASGGSTDTQYF
TGTGCCAGTGGGGGGAGCACAGATACGCAGTATTTT
>11|TRBJ2-3|TRBD1|-|TRBV6-5
CASDRGDTQYF
TGTGCCAGCGACAGGGGCGATACGCAGTATTTT
>16|TRBJ2-5|-|-|TRBV7-3
CASSPGGGADQETQYF
TGTGCCAGCAGCCCAGGTGGTGGAGCCGACCAAGAGACCCAGTACTTC
>16|TRBJ2-1|-|-|TRBV4-3
CASSLSWGSSYNEQFF
TGCGCCAGCAGCTTAAGCTGGGGGAGCTCCTACAATGAGCAGTTCTTC
>18|TRBJ2-3|TRBD2|few|TRBV20-1
CSASPTSGGAMGTDTQYF
TGCAGTGCTAGTCCAACTAGCGGGGGGGCTATGGGCACAGATACGCAGTATTTT
>15|TRBJ1-2|-|-|TRBV6-2/TRBV6-3
CASSYEQTSNYGYTF
TGTGCCAGCAGTTACGAACAGACCTCGAACTATGGCTACACCTTC
>16|TRBJ2-4|TRBD1|once|TRBV10-2
CASSGRQGATKNIQYF
TGCGCCAGCAGTGGAAGACAGGGGGCGACCAAAAACATTCAGTACTTC